Described below is a single TCR beta chain sequence and its context. In its sample, this clonotype was seen a few times. This receptor's antigen is unknown. This may be a read error, as it is one base from a much larger clone. The sample originates from a study of T-cell reconstitution after alpha-beta-depleted transplantation in children (dated by TCRdb to 2016 to 2017). About the full investigation: Using TCR repertoire profiling, the study quantitatively followed how T-cell immune reconstitution unfolded in children after TCRalphabeta/CD19-depleted allogeneic hematopoietic cell transplantation.

What the treatment or condition label conveys for this sample: allogeneic hematopoietic cell transplantation with graft depleted of TCRalphabeta T cells and CD19 B cells. Transplant recipients were children who received TCRalphabeta/CD19-depleted allogeneic hematopoietic cell grafts. Libraries came from PCR. Sequenced using an Illumina HiSeq 2500. TCR libraries were prepared with molecular barcoding, using unique molecular identifiers to normalize TCRbeta repertoire quantification. Starting from the raw public reads, TCRdb applied fastp trimming at Q25, assembled clones with MiXCR and retained in-frame beta chains. CDR3 protein sequences are deduplicated, and each keeps its most common genes and DNA. The sample contains 780,000 or so distinct CDR3 sequences, about 16% of them found a single time. The ten largest make up under 6% of the sample. The germline V gene sets CDR1 to SGHTA and CDR2 to FQGTGA. Ends trimmed: V by 5 bases, J by 4 bases; bases unmatched to a gene: 4. The CDR3 spans 13 residues, from the cysteine through the phenylalanine. The CDR3 DNA has 39 bases and is translated from base 1.

Study-level results and caveats: The frequencies of hyperexpanded clones fell over the following months, and after one year, T-cell counts and TCRbeta diversity were mostly attributed to newly produced T cells. In some patients, high TCRbeta diversity at day 60 was attributed to recipient T cells and intrathymic progenitors that had survived conditioning. About two months after transplant, the apparently early recovery of alphabetaT-cell counts reportedly depended on just several hundred clones that had expanded rapidly and came from non-depleted graft cells.

The material was PBMCs, mostly from graft donor cells, obtained 360 days after TCRalphabeta/CD19-depleted stem cell transplant. The V and J segments used are TRBV7-3 and TRBJ1-1; TRBD1 lines up with 7 middle nucleotides. The receptor's source is a male patient younger than 18 who had a stem cell transplant for acute lymphoblastic leukemia, so the T cells may come from the graft donor. The CDR3 reads as follows: CASSPQGITEAFF. At the DNA level, the sequence is TGTGCCAGCAGCCCACAGGGGATCACTGAAGCTTTCTTT.